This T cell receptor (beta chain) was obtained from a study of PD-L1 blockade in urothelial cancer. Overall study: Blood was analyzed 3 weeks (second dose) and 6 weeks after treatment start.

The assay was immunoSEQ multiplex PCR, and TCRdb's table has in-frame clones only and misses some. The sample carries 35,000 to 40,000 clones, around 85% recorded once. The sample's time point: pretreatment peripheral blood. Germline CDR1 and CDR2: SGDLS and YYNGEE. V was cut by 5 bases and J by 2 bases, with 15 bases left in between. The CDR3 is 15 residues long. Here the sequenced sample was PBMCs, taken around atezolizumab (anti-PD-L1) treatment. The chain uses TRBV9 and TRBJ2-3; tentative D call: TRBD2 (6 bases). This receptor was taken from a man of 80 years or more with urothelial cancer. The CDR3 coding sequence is TGTGCCAGCAGACTGACGGGAGCGGCCACAGATACGCAGTATTTT. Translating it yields CASRLTGAATDTQYF.